These 5 T cell receptor beta chains came from one sample sequenced in a study of shared clonotypes between healthy human individuals. Data came from immunoSEQ multiplex PCR; TCRdb stores just in-frame clones and leaves some out. The sample holds about 2.4 million clones; 80% to 95% are singletons and the top ten take 0.36%. The specimen was naive CD4+ T cells from PBMCs. Subset indicated: CD45RA+ positively selected. Source of these receptors: a man younger than 35 in good health. Some clones in this sample may be carry-over from other donors' samples.

The J gene is TRBJ1-6, the V gene TRBV11-2; D uncertain. Germline V CDR1 and CDR2: SGHAT, FQNNGV. V was trimmed by 4 bases and J by 8 bases, leaving 12 bases between them. This CDR3 spans 14 amino acids. The CDR3 spells CASSSRQGDSPLHF. The CDR3, as DNA: TGTGCCAGCAGCTCTAGACAAGGCGATTCACCCCTCCACTTT. The full variable domain, in which reference TRBV11-2 and TRBJ1-6 provide the parts outside the CDR3, is EAGVAQSPRYKIIEKRQSVAFWCNPISGHATLYWYQQILGQGPKLLIQFQNNGVVDDSQLPKDRFSAERLKGVDSTLKIQPAKLEDSAVYLCASSSRQGDSPLHFGNGTRLTVT.

The V and J genes are TRBV2 and TRBJ2-2; D not certain. Germline CDR1 is SNHLY and CDR2 is FYNNEI. The V end was cut by 10 bases, the J end by 4 bases, with 25 bases between. The CDR3 loop spans 17 amino acids. The CDR3 protein is CATKATTELVGTGELFF. CDR3 nucleotide sequence: TGTGCCACCAAGGCTACGACGGAACTGGTCGGCACCGGGGAGCTGTTTTTT. Based on the CDR3 plus reference TRBV2 and TRBJ2-2, the full variable domain is EPEVTQTPSHQVTQMGQEVILRCVPISNHLYFYWYRQILGQKVEFLVSFYNNEISEKSEIFDDQFSVERPDGSNFTLKIRSTKLEDSAMYFCATKATTELVGTGELFFGEGSRLTVL.

Remarks on this clone: The same CDR3 is also encoded by other DNA sequences in this sample. The chain uses TRBV5-1 and TRBJ2-7; either TRBD1 or TRBD2 may supply D (5 bases each). CDR3 length equals 13 residues. Trimming pared 4 bases from V and 0 bases from J, leaving 8 bases between. The V gene's germline CDR1 is SGHRS and CDR2 YFSETQ. The chain's CDR3 is CASSRDASYEQYF. As DNA, the CDR3 is TGCGCCAGCAGCCGGGACGCCTCCTACGAGCAGTACTTC. The full variable domain, with the rest looked up from reference TRBV5-1 and TRBJ2-7, is KAGVTQTPRYLIKTRGQQVTLSCSPISGHRSVSWYQQTPGQGLQFLFEYFSETQRNKGNFPGRFSGRQFSNSRSEMNVSTLELGDSALYLCASSRDASYEQYFGPGTRLTVT.

This clone has only a few counts. J is TRBJ2-1 and V is TRBV5-6, with a possible D match to TRBD2 (5 bases). Trimming pared 0 bases from V and 4 bases from J, leaving 5 bases between. This CDR3 comprises 13 residues. From germline, CDR1 is SGHDT and CDR2 YYEEEE. CDR3 region: CASSLGLYNEQFF. The CDR3, as DNA: TGTGCCAGCAGCTTGGGACTATACAATGAGCAGTTCTTC.

The chain combines TRBV9 with TRBJ2-1; no definite D call. The CDR3 has 15 amino acids. Per germline, CDR1 SGDLS and CDR2 YYNGEE. V dropped 3 bases and J dropped 0 bases, with 10 bases sitting between them. The CDR3 spells CASSAGLSSYNEQFF. DNA for the CDR3: TGTGCCAGCAGCGCCGGTCTCAGCTCCTACAATGAGCAGTTCTTC. The full variable domain, rest sourced from reference TRBV9 and TRBJ2-1, is DSGVTQTPKHLITATGQRVTLRCSPRSGDLSVYWYQQSLDQGLQFLIQYYNGEERAKGNILERFSAQQFPDLHSELNLSSLELGDSALYFCASSAGLSSYNEQFFGPGTRLTVL.